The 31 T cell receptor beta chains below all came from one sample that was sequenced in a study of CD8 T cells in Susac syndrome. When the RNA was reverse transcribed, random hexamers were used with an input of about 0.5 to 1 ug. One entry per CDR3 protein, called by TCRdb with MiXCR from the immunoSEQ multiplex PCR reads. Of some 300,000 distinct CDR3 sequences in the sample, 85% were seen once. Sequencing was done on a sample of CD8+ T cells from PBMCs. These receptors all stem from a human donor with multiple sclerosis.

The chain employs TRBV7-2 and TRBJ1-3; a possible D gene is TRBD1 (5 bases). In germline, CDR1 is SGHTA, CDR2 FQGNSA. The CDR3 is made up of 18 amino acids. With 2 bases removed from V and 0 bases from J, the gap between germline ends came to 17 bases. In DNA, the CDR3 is TGTGCCAGCAGCTTAAAAGCCTGGGACTTCTACTCTGGAAACACCATATATTTT. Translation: CASSLKAWDFYSGNTIYF.

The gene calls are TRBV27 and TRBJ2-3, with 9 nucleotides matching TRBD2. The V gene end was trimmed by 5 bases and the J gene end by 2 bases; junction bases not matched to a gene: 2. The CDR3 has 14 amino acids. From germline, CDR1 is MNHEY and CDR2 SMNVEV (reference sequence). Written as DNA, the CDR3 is TGTGCCAGCAGTAAGCGGGAGGCCACAGATACGCAGTATTTT. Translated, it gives CASSKREATDTQYF.

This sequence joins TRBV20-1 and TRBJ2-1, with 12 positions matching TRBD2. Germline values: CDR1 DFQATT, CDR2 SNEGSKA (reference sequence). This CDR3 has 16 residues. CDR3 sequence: CSAPLRTSGTGYEQFF. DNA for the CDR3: TGCAGCGCTCCCCTCCGGACTAGCGGGACGGGGTATGAGCAGTTCTTC.

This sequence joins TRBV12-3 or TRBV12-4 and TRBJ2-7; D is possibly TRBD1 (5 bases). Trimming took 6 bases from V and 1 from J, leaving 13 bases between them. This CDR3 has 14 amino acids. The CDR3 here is CASSRSTGSYEQYF. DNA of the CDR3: TGTGCCAGCAGCCGTTCAACAGGTTCCTACGAGCAGTACTTC.

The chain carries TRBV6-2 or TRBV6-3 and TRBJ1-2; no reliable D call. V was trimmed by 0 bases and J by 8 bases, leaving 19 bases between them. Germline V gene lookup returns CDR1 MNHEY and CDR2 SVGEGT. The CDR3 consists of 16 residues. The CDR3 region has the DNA TGTGCCAGCAGTTACTCGAAGGAACACTCCTATTACGGCTACACCTTC. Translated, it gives CASSYSKEHSYYGYTF.

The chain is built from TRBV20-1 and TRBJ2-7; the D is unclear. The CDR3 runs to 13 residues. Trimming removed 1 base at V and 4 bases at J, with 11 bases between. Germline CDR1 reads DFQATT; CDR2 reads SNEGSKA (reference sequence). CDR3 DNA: TGCAGTGCTAGAGCCAGGCTTAATTACGAGCAGTACTTC. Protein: CSARARLNYEQYF.

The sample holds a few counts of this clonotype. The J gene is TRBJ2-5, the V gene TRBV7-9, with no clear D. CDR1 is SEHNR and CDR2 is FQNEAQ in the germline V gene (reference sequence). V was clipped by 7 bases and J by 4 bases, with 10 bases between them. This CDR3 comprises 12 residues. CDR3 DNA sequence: TGTGCCAGCACGGCCTGGGGAGAGACCCAGTACTTC. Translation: CASTAWGETQYF.

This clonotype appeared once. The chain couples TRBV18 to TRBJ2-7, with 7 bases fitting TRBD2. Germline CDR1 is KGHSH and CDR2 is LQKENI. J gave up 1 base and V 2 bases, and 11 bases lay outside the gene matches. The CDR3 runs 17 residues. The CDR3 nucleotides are TGTGCCAGCTCACCAAGACATCCGGGACTACGGTCCTACGAGCAGTACTTC. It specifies CASSPRHPGLRSYEQYF. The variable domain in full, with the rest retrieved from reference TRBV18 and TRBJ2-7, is NAGVMQNPRHLVRRRGQEARLRCSPMKGHSHVYWYRQLPEEGLKFMVYLQKENIIDESGMPKERFSAEFPKEGPSILRIQQVVRGDSAAYFCASSPRHPGLRSYEQYFGPGTRLTVT.

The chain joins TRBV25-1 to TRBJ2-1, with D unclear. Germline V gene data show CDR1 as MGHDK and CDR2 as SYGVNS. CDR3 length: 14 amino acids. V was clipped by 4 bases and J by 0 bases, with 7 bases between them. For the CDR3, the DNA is TGTGCCAGCAGTGGGACCCCCTCCTACAATGAGCAGTTCTTC. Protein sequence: CASSGTPSYNEQFF.

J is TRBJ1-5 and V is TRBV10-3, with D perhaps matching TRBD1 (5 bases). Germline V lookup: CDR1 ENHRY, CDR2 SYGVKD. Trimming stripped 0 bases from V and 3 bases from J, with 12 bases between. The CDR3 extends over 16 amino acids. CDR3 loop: CAISESETAPNQPQHF. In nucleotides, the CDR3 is TGTGCCATCAGTGAGTCGGAGACAGCCCCCAATCAGCCCCAGCATTTT.

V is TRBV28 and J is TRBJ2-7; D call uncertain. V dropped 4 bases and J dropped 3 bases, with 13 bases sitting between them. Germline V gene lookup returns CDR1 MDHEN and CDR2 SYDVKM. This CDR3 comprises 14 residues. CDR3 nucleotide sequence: TGTGCCAGCAGTTGGCATAGGAAACTCTACGAGCAGTACTTC. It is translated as CASSWHRKLYEQYF.

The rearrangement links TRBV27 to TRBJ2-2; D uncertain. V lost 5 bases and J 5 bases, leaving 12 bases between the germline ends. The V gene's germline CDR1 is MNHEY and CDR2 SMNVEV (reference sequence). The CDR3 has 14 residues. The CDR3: CASSVVLGTGELFF. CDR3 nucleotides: TGTGCCAGCAGTGTCGTTCTTGGGACCGGGGAGCTGTTTTTT.

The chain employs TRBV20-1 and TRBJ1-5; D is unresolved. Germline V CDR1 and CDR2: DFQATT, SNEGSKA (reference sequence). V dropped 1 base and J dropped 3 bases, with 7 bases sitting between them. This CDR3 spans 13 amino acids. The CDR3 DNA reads TGCAGTGCTAGAGGGTTATCCAATCAGCCCCAGCATTTT. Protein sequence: CSARGLSNQPQHF.

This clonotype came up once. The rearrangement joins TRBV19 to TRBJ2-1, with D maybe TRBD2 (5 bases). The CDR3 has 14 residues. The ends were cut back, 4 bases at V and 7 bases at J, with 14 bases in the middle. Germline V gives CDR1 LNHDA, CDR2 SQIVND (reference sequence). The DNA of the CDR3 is TGTGCCAGTAGTAGCGGACTGGTCTATAATGAGCAGTTCTTC. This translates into CASSSGLVYNEQFF.

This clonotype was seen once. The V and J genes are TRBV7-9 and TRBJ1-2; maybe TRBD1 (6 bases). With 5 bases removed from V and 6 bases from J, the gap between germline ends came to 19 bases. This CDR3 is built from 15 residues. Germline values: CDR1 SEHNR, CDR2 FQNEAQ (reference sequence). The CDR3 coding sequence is TGTGCCAGCAGCCGCGCCCGGGGGGCGGAGGATGGCTACACCTTC. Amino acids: CASSRARGAEDGYTF.

The CDR3: CASSWGGSNQPQHF. CDR3 sequence (DNA): TGTGCCAGTAGTTGGGGCGGTAGCAATCAGCCCCAGCATTTT. The rearrangement joins TRBV19 to TRBJ1-5; tentatively, D is TRBD1 (5 bases). V was cut by 5 bases and J by 0 bases, with 8 bases left in between. CDR1 and CDR2 from the germline V gene are LNHDA and SQIVND (reference sequence). CDR3 size: 14 residues. Full variable domain (missing parts from reference TRBV19 and TRBJ1-5): DGGITQSPKYLFRKEGQNVTLSCEQNLNHDAMYWYRQDPGQGLRLIYYSQIVNDFQKGDIAEGYSVSREKKESFPLTVTSAQKNPTAFYLCASSWGGSNQPQHFGDGTRLSIL.

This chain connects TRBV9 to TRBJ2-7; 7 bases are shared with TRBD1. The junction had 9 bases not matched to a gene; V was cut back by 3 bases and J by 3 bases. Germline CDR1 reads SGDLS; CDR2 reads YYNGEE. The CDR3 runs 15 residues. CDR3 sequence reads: CASSARDSLFYEQYF. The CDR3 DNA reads TGTGCCAGCAGCGCCCGGGACAGCCTCTTCTACGAGCAGTACTTC.

The CDR3 DNA reads as TGCAGCGTTGAGCCACCGTTGGGGGCAGATACGCAGTATTTT. Translating gives CSVEPPLGADTQYF. The chain carries TRBV29-1 and TRBJ2-3; D may match TRBD1 or TRBD2 (5 bases each). The CDR3 covers 14 residues. The germline V and J ends were trimmed by 3 bases and 4 bases, with 14 bases remaining between them. Per the germline V gene, CDR1 is SQVTM and CDR2 is ANQGSEA.

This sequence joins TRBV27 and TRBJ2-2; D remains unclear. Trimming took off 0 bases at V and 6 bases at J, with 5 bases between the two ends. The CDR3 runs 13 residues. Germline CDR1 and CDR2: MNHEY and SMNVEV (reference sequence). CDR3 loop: CASSLSVAGELFF. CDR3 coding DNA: TGTGCCAGCAGTTTATCGGTGGCCGGGGAGCTGTTTTTT.

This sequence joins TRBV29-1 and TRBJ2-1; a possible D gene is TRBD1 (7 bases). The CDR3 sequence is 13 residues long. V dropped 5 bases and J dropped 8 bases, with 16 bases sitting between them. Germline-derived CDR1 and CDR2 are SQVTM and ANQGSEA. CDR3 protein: CSVLATGRHEQFF. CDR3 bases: TGCAGCGTTCTCGCGACAGGGAGGCATGAGCAGTTCTTC.

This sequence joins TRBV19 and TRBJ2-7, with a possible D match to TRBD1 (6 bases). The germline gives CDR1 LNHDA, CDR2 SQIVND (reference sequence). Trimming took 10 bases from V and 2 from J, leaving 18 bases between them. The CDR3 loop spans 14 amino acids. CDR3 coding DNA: TGTGCCACCTCTCCCCAGGGGTCCACCTACGAGCAGTACTTC. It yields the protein CATSPQGSTYEQYF. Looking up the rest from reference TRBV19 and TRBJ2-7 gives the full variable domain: DGGITQSPKYLFRKEGQNVTLSCEQNLNHDAMYWYRQDPGQGLRLIYYSQIVNDFQKGDIAEGYSVSREKKESFPLTVTSAQKNPTAFYLCATSPQGSTYEQYFGPGTRLTVT.

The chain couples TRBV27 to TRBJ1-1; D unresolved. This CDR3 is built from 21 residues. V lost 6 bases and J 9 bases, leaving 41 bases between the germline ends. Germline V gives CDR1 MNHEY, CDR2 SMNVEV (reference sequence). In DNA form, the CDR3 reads TGTGCCAGCAGGGCTCTTTCGGTATCAGAGCGGGATCTCCAAGGGATCCCCAAAGCTTTCTTT. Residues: CASRALSVSERDLQGIPKAFF.

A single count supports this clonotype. The CDR3 region is CASSQVAFRDTEAFF. The CDR3 DNA reads as TGCGCCAGCAGCCAAGTAGCATTTCGGGACACTGAAGCTTTCTTT. The V call is TRBV4-3, the J call TRBJ1-1, with D hard to call. Per the germline V gene, CDR1 is LGHNA and CDR2 is YSLEER. There are 15 residues in the CDR3. Trimming took off 1 base at V and 3 bases at J, with 12 bases between the two ends.

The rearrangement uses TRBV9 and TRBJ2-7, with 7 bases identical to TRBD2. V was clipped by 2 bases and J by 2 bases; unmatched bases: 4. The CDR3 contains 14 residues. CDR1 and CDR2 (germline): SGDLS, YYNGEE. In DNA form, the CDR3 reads TGTGCCAGCAGCGTGCGGGGGTACGCCTACGAGCAGTACTTC. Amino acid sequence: CASSVRGYAYEQYF.

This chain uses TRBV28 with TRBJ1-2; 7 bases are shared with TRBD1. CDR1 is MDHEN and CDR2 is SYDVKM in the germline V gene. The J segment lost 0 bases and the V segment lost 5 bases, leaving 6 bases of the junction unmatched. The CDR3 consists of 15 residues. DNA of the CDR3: TGTGCCAGCAGTCCCCAGACAGGGACTAACTATGGCTACACCTTC. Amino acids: CASSPQTGTNYGYTF.

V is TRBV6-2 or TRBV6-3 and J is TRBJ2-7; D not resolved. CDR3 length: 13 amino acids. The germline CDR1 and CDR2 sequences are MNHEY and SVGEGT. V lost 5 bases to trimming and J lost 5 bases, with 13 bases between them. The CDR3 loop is CASSPTWGHEQYF. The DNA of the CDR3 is TGTGCCAGCAGTCCAACCTGGGGTCACGAGCAGTACTTC.

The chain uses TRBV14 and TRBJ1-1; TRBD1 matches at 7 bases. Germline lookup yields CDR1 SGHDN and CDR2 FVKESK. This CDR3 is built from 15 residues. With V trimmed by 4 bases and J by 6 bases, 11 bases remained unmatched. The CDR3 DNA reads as TGTGCCAGCAGCCTTAGGGACAGCTTACACGCTGAAGCTTTCTTT. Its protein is CASSLRDSLHAEAFF.

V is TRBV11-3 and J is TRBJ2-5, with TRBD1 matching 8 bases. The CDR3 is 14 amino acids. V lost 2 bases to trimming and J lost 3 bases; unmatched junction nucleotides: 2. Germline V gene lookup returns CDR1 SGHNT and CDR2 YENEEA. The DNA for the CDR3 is TGTGCCAGCAGCTTACCGGGACAGGAAGAGACCCAGTACTTC. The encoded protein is CASSLPGQEETQYF.

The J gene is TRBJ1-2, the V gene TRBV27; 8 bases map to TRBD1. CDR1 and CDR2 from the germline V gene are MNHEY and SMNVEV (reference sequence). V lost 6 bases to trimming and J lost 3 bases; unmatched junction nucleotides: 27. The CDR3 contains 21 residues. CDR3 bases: TGTGCCAGCAGCCTACAGGTCACCACGATCCGGGACAGGCCTTCCCACTATGGCTACACCTTC. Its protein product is CASSLQVTTIRDRPSHYGYTF.

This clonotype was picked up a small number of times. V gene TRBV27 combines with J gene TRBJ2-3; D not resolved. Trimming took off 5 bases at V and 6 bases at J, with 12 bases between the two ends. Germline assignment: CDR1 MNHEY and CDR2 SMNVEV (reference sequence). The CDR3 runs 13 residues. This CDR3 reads CASSPPLDDTQYF. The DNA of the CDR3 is TGTGCCAGCAGTCCCCCCCTGGACGATACGCAGTATTTT.

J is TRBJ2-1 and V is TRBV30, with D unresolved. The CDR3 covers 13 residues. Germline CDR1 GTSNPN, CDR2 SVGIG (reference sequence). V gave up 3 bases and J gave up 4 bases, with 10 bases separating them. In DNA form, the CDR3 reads TGTGCCTGGAGCGTGATAGGGTACAATGAGCAGTTCTTC. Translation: CAWSVIGYNEQFF.